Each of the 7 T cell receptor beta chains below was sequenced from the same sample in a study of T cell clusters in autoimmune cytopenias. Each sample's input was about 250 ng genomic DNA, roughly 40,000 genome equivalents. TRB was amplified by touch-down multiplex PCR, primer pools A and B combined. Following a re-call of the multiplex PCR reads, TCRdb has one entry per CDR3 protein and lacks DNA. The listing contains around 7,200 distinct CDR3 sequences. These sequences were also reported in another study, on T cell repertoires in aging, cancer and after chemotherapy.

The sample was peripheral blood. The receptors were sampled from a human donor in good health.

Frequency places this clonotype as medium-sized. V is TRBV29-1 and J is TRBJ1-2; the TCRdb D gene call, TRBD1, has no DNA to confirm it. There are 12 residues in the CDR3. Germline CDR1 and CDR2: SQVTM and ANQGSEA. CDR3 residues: CSVLGGDYGYTF. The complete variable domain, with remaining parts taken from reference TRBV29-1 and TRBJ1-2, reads SAVISQKPSRDICQRGTSLTIQCQVDSQVTMMFWYRQQPGQSLTLIATANQGSEATYESGFVIDKFPISRPNLTFSTLTVSNMSPEDSSIYLCSVLGGDYGYTFGSGTRLTVV.

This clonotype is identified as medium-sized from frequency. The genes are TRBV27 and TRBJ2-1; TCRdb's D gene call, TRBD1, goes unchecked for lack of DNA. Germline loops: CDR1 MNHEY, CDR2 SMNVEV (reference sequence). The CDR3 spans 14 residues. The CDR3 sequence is CASSLPAGGNEQFF.

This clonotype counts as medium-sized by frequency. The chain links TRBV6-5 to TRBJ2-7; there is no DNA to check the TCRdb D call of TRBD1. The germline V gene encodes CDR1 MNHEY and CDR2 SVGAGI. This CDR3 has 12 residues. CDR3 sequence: CASRGQSYEQYF.

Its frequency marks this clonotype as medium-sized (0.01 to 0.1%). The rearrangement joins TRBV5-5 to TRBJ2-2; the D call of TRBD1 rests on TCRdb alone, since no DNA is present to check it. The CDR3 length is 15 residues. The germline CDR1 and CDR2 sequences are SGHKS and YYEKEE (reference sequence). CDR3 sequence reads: CASSSDRVNTGELFF.

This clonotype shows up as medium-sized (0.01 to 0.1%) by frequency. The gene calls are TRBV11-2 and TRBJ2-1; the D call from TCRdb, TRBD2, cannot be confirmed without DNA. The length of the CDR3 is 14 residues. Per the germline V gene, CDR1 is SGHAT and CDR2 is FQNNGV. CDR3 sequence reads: CASSGRRVINEQFF.

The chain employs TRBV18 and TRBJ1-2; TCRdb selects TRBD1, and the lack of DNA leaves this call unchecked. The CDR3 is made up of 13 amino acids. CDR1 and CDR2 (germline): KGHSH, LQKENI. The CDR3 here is CASSPETGYGYTF.

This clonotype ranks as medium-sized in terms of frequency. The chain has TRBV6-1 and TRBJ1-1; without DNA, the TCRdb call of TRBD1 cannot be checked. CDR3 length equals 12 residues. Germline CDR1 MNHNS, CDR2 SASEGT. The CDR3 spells CASWTGYTEAFF.